Listed here are 9 T cell receptor beta chains from one sample, sequenced in a study of blood T cell repertoires in COVID-19 (TCRdb year 2020). Library preparation used the immunoSEQ multiplex PCR assay. Sourced from immuneACCESS, this table was stored by TCRdb with only in-frame sequences that have V and J called. A share of the clones is absent; for the studies checked, an unresolved V gene accounts for under half, and the remainder has no known explanation. The sample yields 250,000 to 350,000 clones; about four fifths were counted once. The ten largest clones represent roughly 1.6% of the sample. Input material: peripheral blood. The receptors stem from a human donor with COVID-19, enrolled during active disease. The donor label of this sample is uncertain.

This chain uses TRBV27 with TRBJ2-7; a possible D gene is TRBD1 (6 bases). Germline loops: CDR1 MNHEY, CDR2 SMNVEV (reference sequence). Trimming removed 2 bases at V and 2 bases at J, with 10 bases between. The CDR3 is 14 amino acids. CDR3 sequence: CASSLNRATYEQYF. Here the CDR3 DNA reads TGTGCCAGCAGTTTAAACAGGGCCACCTACGAGCAGTACTTC.

J is TRBJ2-3 and V is TRBV19; D possibly corresponds to TRBD2 (5 bases). The CDR3 sequence is 13 residues long. The V gene's germline CDR1 is LNHDA and CDR2 SQIVND (reference sequence). With 0 bases removed from V and 9 bases from J, the gap between germline ends came to 10 bases. CDR3: CASSIERRGTQYF. The CDR3 nucleotides read TGTGCCAGTAGTATAGAGAGGAGAGGGACGCAGTATTTT. Full variable domain (remainder filled in from reference TRBV19 and TRBJ2-3): DGGITQSPKYLFRKEGQNVTLSCEQNLNHDAMYWYRQDPGQGLRLIYYSQIVNDFQKGDIAEGYSVSREKKESFPLTVTSAQKNPTAFYLCASSIERRGTQYFGPGTRLTVL.

This chain joins TRBV3-1 (or the pseudogene TRBV3-2) and TRBJ1-2; the D is unclear. Germline-derived CDR1 and CDR2 are LGHDT and YNNKEL (reference sequence). CDR3 length equals 14 residues. Between the trimmed V and J ends, which lost 4 bases and 2 bases, there was a span of 11 bases. The DNA for the CDR3 is TGTGCCAGCAGCCCGCGTAGAAGCAACTATGGCTACACCTTC. It is translated as CASSPRRSNYGYTF.

This sequence joins TRBV7-2 and TRBJ1-4; D call uncertain. The CDR3 totals 15 residues. Trimming shortened V by 1 base and J by 2 bases, and 8 bases separated the two germline ends. Germline CDR1 SGHTA, CDR2 FQGNSA. This CDR3 is CASSLVRATNEKLFF. CDR3 DNA sequence: TGTGCCAGCAGCTTAGTGAGGGCGACTAATGAAAAACTGTTTTTT.

The rearrangement uses TRBV5-1 and TRBJ1-2; TRBD1 matches 7 bases. J lost 0 bases, V lost 4 bases, and 6 bases had no gene match. Germline assignment: CDR1 SGHRS and CDR2 YFSETQ. The CDR3 is 15 amino acids. The CDR3 reads CASSPRQGPNYGYTF. CDR3 coding DNA: TGCGCCAGCAGCCCGCGACAGGGTCCTAACTATGGCTACACCTTC. Drawing the rest from reference TRBV5-1 and TRBJ1-2, the complete variable domain is KAGVTQTPRYLIKTRGQQVTLSCSPISGHRSVSWYQQTPGQGLQFLFEYFSETQRNKGNFPGRFSGRQFSNSRSEMNVSTLELGDSALYLCASSPRQGPNYGYTFGSGTRLTVV.

This chain links TRBV6-6 with TRBJ1-6, with TRBD1 matching 7 bases. The CDR3 has 14 residues. Trimming removed 5 bases from V and 5 bases from J; junction bases left unmatched: 3. Germline V gene sequence: CDR1 MNHNY, CDR2 SVGAGI (reference sequence). Here the CDR3 reads CASSLQGDNSPLHF. The CDR3 DNA follows: TGTGCCAGCAGTCTTCAGGGGGATAATTCACCCCTCCACTTT.

V gene TRBV5-1 combines with J gene TRBJ2-7; 10 bases line up with TRBD2. Germline assignment: CDR1 SGHRS and CDR2 YFSETQ. V shed 4 bases and J 1 base; nucleotides not matched to a gene: 5. CDR3 length: 15 residues. The CDR3 reads CASSEVLAGSYEQYF. The CDR3 DNA reads as TGCGCCAGCAGCGAGGTACTAGCGGGGTCCTACGAGCAGTACTTC.

The V and J genes are TRBV19 and TRBJ1-1; no clear D gene. The CDR3 totals 13 residues. V was trimmed by 8 bases and J by 1 base, leaving 11 bases between them. CDR1 and CDR2 from the germline V gene are LNHDA and SQIVND (reference sequence). Here the CDR3 reads CASLQEGNTEAFF. The CDR3 DNA is TGTGCCAGTCTGCAGGAGGGGAACACTGAAGCTTTCTTT.

The chain combines TRBV9 with TRBJ2-5; 9 bases map to TRBD2. There are 17 residues in the CDR3. Trimming removed 3 bases from V and 4 bases from J; junction bases left unmatched: 13. The germline gives CDR1 SGDLS, CDR2 YYNGEE. CDR3 coding DNA: TGTGCCAGCAGCGCCGGGGCTAGAGCGGGAGGCGGAGAGACCCAGTACTTC. This gives the protein CASSAGARAGGGETQYF.